This entry features one T cell receptor (beta chain) sequence. This clone has just a few counts. The target of this receptor is not known. No base-level quality is on record; no much larger clone is a single base apart. The CDR3 has 16 amino acids, counting the end cysteine and phenylalanine. Only CDR3 DNA remains: 48 bases, in frame from the first base. Trimming at the junction amounts to 0 bases on V and 0 bases on J, and the germline ends lie 12 bases apart. The germline V gene gives CDR1 as SGHTS and CDR2 as YDEGEE. The cohort comprised around 690 healthy bone marrow donors. At the time of sampling, every cohort member was nominally healthy, though immune exposures that went unrecorded were likely present. The donor was CMV seropositive and was included in the group of approximately 300 seropositive cohort members. A peripheral blood sample was collected from each donor, and TCR beta sequencing was performed on peripheral blood mononuclear cells. Genomic DNA was extracted from the blood cell samples with the Qiagen DNeasy Blood Extraction Kit.

This sample was included in a study of cytomegalovirus exposure and HLA in healthy donors (dated by TCRdb to 2016 to 2017). Background on the whole study: An earlier analysis of roughly 630 of the donors reported 250 to 350 Gb of sequence data and some 120 million unique TCR beta sequences from 150 million to 200 million T cells. The study was designed to test whether signatures of past pathogen exposure could be identified by cataloging public T cell receptors. The T cell repertoires of 550 to 850 subjects were profiled by immunosequencing and related to cytomegalovirus serostatus. In an earlier analysis of about 590 of the donors, high-throughput TCR beta sequencing was used to judge whether each TCR beta V gene segment behaved as functional or pseudogenic. Because of strong linkage in the cohort, roughly five DR-DQ haplotypes were treated as single units for association and clustering. A later genetic analysis used genome-wide SNP genotypes for about three fifths of the 666 donors, treating that subset as a discovery cohort. An early release covering over 500 HLA-typed donors comprised about 320 gigabases of sequencing data and around 86 million unique TCR sequences. The genetic ancestry cluster associated with self-reported Caucasian donors included about 81% of the roughly 400 genotyped donors. A separate validation cohort of approximately 120 different subjects was used in addition to the 666-subject first cohort. The number of donors typed differed by locus, with roughly 629-640 for A, B, C, DRB1 and DQB1, around 520 for DQA1, 600 to 610 for DPA1, and approximately 470 for DPB1. High-throughput TCR immunosequencing, statistical association of individual TCRs with disease status, and machine learning were combined to predict cytomegalovirus infection status. Alongside the repertoire data, information on donor age, sex, ethnicity and CMV serostatus was compiled. Rather than using new phenotypic data, the later analysis identified candidate immune exposures from TCR beta sequences and from how often those sequences occurred across donors. Among a few hundred genotyped donors of the cohort, an average of 235,054 unique TCR beta nucleotide sequences were sequenced per donor, 15% to 20% of them non-productive. Class I and class II HLA loci were covered by the typing at four-digit resolution. In a later analysis, previously published TCR beta repertoires from fewer than 750 donors were re-analyzed and high-resolution HLA genotyping was added so that TCR occurrence patterns could be studied. All discovery cohort repertoires had been generated on a single sequencing platform. General conclusions and limits of the study: Most TCR sequences were seen in very few donors, while some public TCRs were found in many individuals. The presence/absence analyses assumed that sequencing depth was roughly uniform across donors, and that assumption may not be true. When HLA alleles, especially DR and DQ, strongly co-occurred, TCR associations were difficult to assign to individual alleles. The authors suggested that the approach could potentially be generalized to other disease states and immunological phenotypes. According to a later genetic analysis, donors in an Asian-associated ancestry cluster had fewer N-insertions in productive TCRs than the roughly 670-donor mean. Because some donors lacked HLA typing at each locus, the association tests relied only on the typed subset. The classifier was reported to diagnose cytomegalovirus status with high specificity and sensitivity in both the original and validation cohorts. A further reported finding was that TCR beta sequences accurately predicted the HLA-A and HLA-B alleles for most subjects in the first cohort. An earlier analysis of 450 to 750 of the donors showed that most TCR beta V segments appeared in productive rearrangements either about 87% or about 30% of the time, which broadly matched IMGT annotations. In a later analysis, TCR association rates were found to vary across HLA loci, with the most associated TCRs seen for DRB1 alleles and the fewest for HLA-C alleles. Most CMV-associated TCR beta chains appeared to be HLA-restricted in a later analysis, and the HLA associations seemed to be driven largely by CMV exposure. Several of the top co-occurrence clusters appeared to be linked to parvovirus B19, influenza, CMV and Epstein-Barr virus, according to a later analysis. In vitro tests confirmed that three of the cytomegalovirus-associated TCR beta chains recognize cytomegalovirus antigens. Correlated functional status among segregating V segments might reflect linkage disequilibrium, but an unknown experimental factor could not be ruled out. Some IMGT-functional V segments, including TRBV6-2 and TRBV6-3, could not be told apart with the 87-base-pair reads, so those segments were excluded. The only immune exposure information available for the cohort was CMV serostatus. A total of 150 or so TCR beta chains were listed by the study as associated with cytomegalovirus. Specific HLA alleles were associated with 16,951 TCR beta sequences at a false discovery rate of 0.05 in a later analysis. Roughly 17 rarely observed V segments, including chromosome 9 orphons, were excluded from the earlier analysis of approximately 600 of the donors because counts were too low. In this cohort, only TCR beta chains were sequenced, and detectable features were limited by the absence of alpha or paired-chain data. A later analysis found that HLA-associated TCR beta chains were more clonally expanded and had lower generation probabilities than equally common non-associated chains. A later genetic analysis associated a missense DCLRE1C variant with V-gene and J-gene trimming of TCR beta chains, and an independent cohort replicated the association. A cluster of highly shared sequence variants was judged likely to be a technical artifact of the sequencing pipeline.

Libraries came from the immunoSEQ multiplex PCR assay. The multiplex PCR relied on a mix of 60 forward primers for TCR Vbeta segments and 13 reverse primers for TCR Jbeta segments. The CDR3 region of rearranged TCR beta genes was amplified from genomic DNA with a multiplex PCR assay. The amplified TCR beta libraries were sequenced on the Illumina HiSeq System as 87-base-pair reads. As for the authors' bioinformatics: A later analysis counted about 80 million unique TCR beta chains across the 550 to 750 repertoires, and some 11 million of these chains were shared by at least two donors. Raw reads were error-corrected and collapsed into unique sequences with a nearest-neighbor algorithm that merged closely related sequences to remove PCR and sequencing errors. To assign V, D and J gene segments, CDR3 sequences were aligned to IMGT reference sequences. For a sequence to be retained, at least a six-nucleotide match to both a V gene segment and a J gene segment was required. Rearrangements were classified as productive when the CDR3 lacked stop codons and remained in frame with V and J, and all other rearrangements were classified as non-productive. CDR3 was defined according to IMGT convention as the region running from the second conserved V-encoded cysteine to the conserved J-encoded phenylalanine. The earlier analysis of about 610 of the donors excluded sequences that lacked an unambiguous match to a single V gene segment. An earlier analysis of almost 600 of the donors classified V segments as functional when productive rearrangements were above 56.7% and as segregating when the standard deviation between donors was above 5%. To diagnose cytomegalovirus status from the catalog of TCR beta chain sequences, a statistical classification framework was built. V and J gene assignment, in a later analysis, came from comparing TCR nucleotide sequences with IMGT/GENE-DB human TR gene sequences. A later analysis assigned CDR3 sequences and most-parsimonious VDJ recombination scenarios with the TCRdist pipeline. In a later analysis, every TCR beta chain was defined by the combination of its CDR3 amino acid sequence and its V-gene family, and reads without a unique V-gene family were dropped. As a way to deal with suspected cross-contamination and a sequencing artifact, a later analysis dropped approximately 590 nucleotide sequences that were highly shared and had low generation probability. In a later analysis, a clonal expansion index for each public chain was calculated from normalized within-repertoire ranks of inferred template counts. In a later analysis, generation probabilities were computed with a VDJ recombination model fitted to out-of-frame rearrangements, and the resulting probabilities were checked against IGoR. A later analysis scored TCR-TCR, TCR-HLA and TCR-CMV co-occurrence with hypergeometric tests, applying a repertoire-size bias correction to TCR pairs. A later analysis estimated false discovery rates by permuting HLA or CMV assignments 20 times. In a later analysis, co-occurring TCRs were grouped using DBSCAN, with TCRdist sequence similarity added in when clustering inside HLA-allele-positive subsets. Repertoires with fewer than 30,000 or more than 120,000 public chains were left out of co-occurrence clustering, as were a handful of repertoires with anomalous nucleotide sharing. The source is immuneACCESS, and TCRdb retained only in-frame sequences with V and J called. Part of the clones is not carried over; for the studies checked, unresolved V genes explain less than half of this, and the remainder is unexplained. The DNA gave D and trimming, while V, J and clone size come from that table. This sample lists around 150,000 clones; 80% to 90% were detected once. The ten most abundant clones make up 4.3% of the sample.

Material: PBMCs. The clonotype comes from a woman between 40 and 55 years old in good health and CMV-seropositive. Rearrangement joined TRBV5-8 to TRBJ1-1, with no reliable assignment of the D segment. The CDR3 region: CASSLAGRDMNTEAFF. The nucleotide sequence is given as TGTGCCAGCAGCTTGGCCGGGCGGGATATGAACACTGAAGCTTTCTTT. Reference TRBV5-8 and TRBJ1-1 genes cover what lies past the CDR3, so the full variable domain is EAGVTQSPTHLIKTRGQQATLRCSPISGHTSVYWYQQALGLGLQFLLWYDEGEERNRGNFPPRFSGRQFPNYSSELNVNALELEDSALYLCASSLAGRDMNTEAFFGQGTRLTVV.